These 29 T cell receptor beta chains share one sample of origin, sequenced in a study of T-cell reconstitution after alpha-beta-depleted transplantation in children. Unique molecular identifiers were used in preparing the TCRbeta library. TCRdb used MiXCR to reprocess the PCR reads, holding one entry per CDR3 protein. Of about 420,000 distinct CDR3 sequences listed, 15% to 20% were seen once; the top ten hold roughly 29%. This specimen was PBMCs, mostly from graft donor cells, taken 360 days after TCRalphabeta/CD19-depleted stem cell transplant. Receptors were obtained from a boy less than two years old who had a stem cell transplant for Wiskott-Aldrich syndrome, so the T cells may come from the graft donor.

The gene calls are TRBV2 and TRBJ2-3, with D unresolved. The CDR3 is made up of 14 amino acids. Germline V gene lookup returns CDR1 SNHLY and CDR2 FYNNEI. V dropped 7 bases and J dropped 2 bases, with 13 bases sitting between them. The CDR3 protein is CASMEQSLTDTQYF. The CDR3 DNA sequence: TGTGCCAGCATGGAACAGAGTCTCACAGATACGCAGTATTTT.

J is TRBJ2-2 and V is TRBV5-1; 9 bases match TRBD1. In germline, CDR1 is SGHRS, CDR2 YFSETQ. The CDR3 sequence is 16 residues long. The junction had 7 bases not matched to a gene; V was cut back by 3 bases and J by 4 bases. CDR3 loop: CASSWTGERSTGELFF. The CDR3 DNA follows: TGCGCCAGCAGCTGGACAGGGGAGAGAAGCACCGGGGAGCTGTTTTTT.

The chain carries TRBV6-1 and TRBJ2-7, with TRBD2 as a possible D gene (5 bases). Germline CDR1 reads MNHNS; CDR2 reads SASEGT. The CDR3 has 14 amino acids. The V end lost 2 bases, the J end lost 4 bases, and 12 bases lay between the germline ends. CDR3 sequence (DNA): TGTGCCAGCAGTGAAAGGTGGGGAGTGTACGAGCAGTACTTC. Translating it yields CASSERWGVYEQYF.

The table lists this clonotype with a few counts. V usage is TRBV29-1 and J usage is TRBJ2-7; maybe TRBD2 (6 bases). The CDR3 extends over 14 amino acids. Germline V CDR1 and CDR2: SQVTM, ANQGSEA. Trimming left V 4 bases short and J 3 bases short, with 16 bases between. The DNA of the CDR3 is TGCAGCGTTGCCCGGGTGGGGGGAATCTACGAGCAGTACTTC. Translating gives CSVARVGGIYEQYF.

V usage is TRBV24-1 and J usage is TRBJ2-1; unclear D gene. V lost 5 bases to trimming and J lost 4 bases, with 17 bases between them. Germline CDR1 KGHDR, CDR2 SFDVKD. This CDR3 has 16 amino acids. This chain's CDR3 is CATSGSATIRYNEQFF. The CDR3 nucleotides read TGTGCCACCAGTGGTTCCGCGACAATCAGGTACAATGAGCAGTTCTTC.

The sample holds a few counts of this clonotype. The V gene is TRBV5-1, the J gene TRBJ2-1; 11 nucleotides align to TRBD1. V was pared by 0 bases and J by 4 bases, with 12 bases of the junction left unmatched. Germline V gene lookup returns CDR1 SGHRS and CDR2 YFSETQ. There are 19 residues in the CDR3. The CDR3 sequence: CASSLAISFGQGAYNEQFF. The CDR3 DNA is TGCGCCAGCAGCTTGGCCATCAGTTTCGGACAGGGGGCTTACAATGAGCAGTTCTTC.

The chain is built from TRBV12-3 or TRBV12-4 and TRBJ2-7, with 8 nucleotides matching TRBD1. This CDR3 spans 14 amino acids. V shed 6 bases, J shed 4 bases, and the junction held 8 bases outside the gene matches. The CDR3 protein is CASRAGRGQYEQYF. CDR3 in DNA: TGTGCCAGCAGGGCCGGCAGGGGGCAATACGAGCAGTACTTC.

In its sample, this clonotype was seen a few times. The chain combines TRBV4-1 with TRBJ2-7; D is possibly TRBD1 (6 bases). The V and J ends lost 4 bases and 0 bases respectively, with 13 bases between them. CDR3 length: 15 residues. Per the germline V gene, CDR1 is MGHRA and CDR2 is YSYEKL. The CDR3 nucleotides are TGCGCCAGCAGCCTATTGGACAGAAGCTCCTACGAGCAGTACTTC. Amino acids: CASSLLDRSSYEQYF.

The J gene is TRBJ2-3, the V gene TRBV2; D gene uncertain. Germline loops: CDR1 SNHLY, CDR2 FYNNEI. With 8 bases removed from V and 2 bases from J, the gap between germline ends came to 17 bases. The CDR3 covers 15 residues. In DNA form, the CDR3 reads TGTGCCAGCGACCCGAGACTCAGGTTCACAGATACGCAGTATTTT. Its translation: CASDPRLRFTDTQYF.

This clonotype was counted a few times. The rearrangement uses TRBV12-3 or TRBV12-4 and TRBJ1-4; TRBD1 might be the D (5 bases). V lost 5 bases and J lost 8, with 15 bases in between. The CDR3 covers 14 residues. The CDR3 here is CASSLRDAREKLFF. The CDR3 DNA sequence: TGTGCCAGCAGTCTGCGGGACGCCAGGGAAAAACTGTTTTTT.

The rearrangement uses TRBV12-3 or TRBV12-4 and TRBJ2-5; 14 positions agree with TRBD2. The CDR3 runs 17 residues. After removal of 5 bases from V and 1 base from J, the junction contained 6 bases not matched to a gene. The CDR3 is CASSLGTSGSTQETQYF. Written as DNA, the CDR3 is TGTGCCAGCAGTCTTGGGACTAGCGGGAGTACCCAAGAGACCCAGTACTTC.

This clonotype was found many times. CDR3 DNA sequence: TGTGCCAGCAGCTTAGCCGGACTAGCCTCCAATGAGCAGTTCTTC. The encoded protein is CASSLAGLASNEQFF. The chain uses TRBV7-2 and TRBJ2-1, with 8 bases aligning to TRBD2. Per germline, CDR1 SGHTA and CDR2 FQGNSA. This CDR3 is built from 15 residues. J lost 6 bases, V lost 0 bases, and 4 bases had no gene match.

This clonotype was found a few times. V usage is TRBV12-3 or TRBV12-4 and J usage is TRBJ2-3; D remains unclear. The CDR3 is 13 residues long. Trimming removed 5 bases from V and 5 bases from J, with 11 bases in between. The CDR3 reads CASSLTGVDTQYF. Here the CDR3 DNA reads TGTGCCAGCAGTCTTACTGGGGTAGATACGCAGTATTTT.

This clonotype was seen only a few times. Written as DNA, the CDR3 is TGTGCCAGCAGCTCCGGGGTCTACGAGCAGTACTTC. This codes for CASSSGVYEQYF. The V gene is TRBV5-6, the J gene TRBJ2-7, with D possibly being TRBD2 (5 bases). Germline CDR1 reads SGHDT; CDR2 reads YYEEEE. This CDR3 is built from 12 residues. The V end lost 3 bases, the J end lost 3 bases, and 7 bases lay between the germline ends.

This clonotype came up many times. V usage is TRBV15 and J usage is TRBJ2-3, with D unresolved. Germline lookup yields CDR1 LNHNV and CDR2 YYDKDF (reference sequence). The CDR3 length is 15 residues. V lost 0 bases and J 0 bases, leaving 7 bases between the germline ends. CDR3 nucleotides: TGTGCCACCAGCAGAGATTTCGGGAGCACAGATACGCAGTATTTT. Its translation: CATSRDFGSTDTQYF.

This sequence joins TRBV7-9 and TRBJ2-2; perhaps TRBD1 as D (5 bases). Germline CDR1 reads SEHNR; CDR2 reads FQNEAQ (reference sequence). Trimming removed 5 bases at V and 3 bases at J, with 19 bases between. The CDR3 sequence is 17 residues long. The CDR3 here is CASSRLVGAIDTGELFF. Written as DNA, the CDR3 is TGTGCCAGCAGCCGCCTAGTAGGGGCCATCGACACCGGGGAGCTGTTTTTT.

This chain connects TRBV2 to TRBJ2-5; perhaps TRBD2 as D (6 bases). V gave up 6 bases and J gave up 2 bases, with 16 bases separating them. CDR1 is SNHLY and CDR2 is FYNNEI in the germline V gene. The CDR3 contains 15 residues. The CDR3 sequence: CASSRGVPLQETQYF. The CDR3 coding sequence is TGTGCCAGCAGCCGCGGGGTCCCCTTACAAGAGACCCAGTACTTC.

This clonotype was seen more than once but under ten times. This rearrangement joins TRBV6-5 to TRBJ1-2; no clear D. The V gene's germline CDR1 is MNHEY and CDR2 SVGAGI. Between the trimmed V and J ends, which lost 6 bases and 8 bases, there was a span of 13 bases. The CDR3 spans 12 residues. CDR3 DNA sequence: TGTGCCAGCAGCTCCACCACTGGGGGCTACACCTTC. Amino acid sequence: CASSSTTGGYTF.

This clonotype was seen a few times. The V gene is TRBV12-3 or TRBV12-4, the J gene TRBJ1-5, with 7 bases lining up with TRBD1. The CDR3 runs to 15 residues. V was pared by 3 bases and J by 7 bases, with 9 bases of the junction left unmatched. The CDR3 DNA reads TGTGCCAGCAGTTTGGGCGTACAGGGGTGGCAGCCCCAGCATTTT. It encodes CASSLGVQGWQPQHF.

The chain is built from TRBV12-3 or TRBV12-4 and TRBJ2-5; 7 bases match TRBD1. The CDR3 extends over 14 amino acids. Germline trimming cut 6 bases from V and 5 bases from J; bases unmatched to any gene: 9. This chain's CDR3 is CASSQQGSVETQYF. The CDR3 DNA reads as TGTGCCAGCAGCCAACAGGGGTCCGTGGAGACCCAGTACTTC.

J is TRBJ2-7 and V is TRBV15; D not certain. Trimming left V 3 bases short and J 0 bases short, with 15 bases between. The CDR3 covers 16 residues. Germline CDR1 LNHNV, CDR2 YYDKDF (reference sequence). The CDR3 region has the DNA TGTGCCACCAGCAGTGCCTTACCTGAATTCTCCTACGAGCAGTACTTC. Translating gives CATSSALPEFSYEQYF.

The CDR3 spells CSARDFTGYTEAFF. In nucleotides, the CDR3 is TGCAGTGCTAGAGACTTTACAGGTTACACTGAAGCTTTCTTT. The chain recombines TRBV20-1 with TRBJ1-1, with a possible D match to TRBD1 (5 bases). In germline, CDR1 is DFQATT, CDR2 SNEGSKA (reference sequence). V lost 0 bases and J lost 3, with 11 bases in between. The CDR3 extends over 14 amino acids.

This clonotype was seen only a few times. CDR3 loop: CASSFLGQNAEAFF. CDR3 coding DNA: TGCGCCAGCAGCTTTTTAGGACAAAACGCTGAAGCTTTCTTT. The chain carries TRBV5-1 and TRBJ1-1; possible D gene TRBD1, 5 bases. CDR1 and CDR2 from the germline V gene are SGHRS and YFSETQ. The CDR3 runs to 14 residues. Trimming pared 2 bases from V and 6 bases from J, leaving 14 bases between.

The chain recombines TRBV10-3 with TRBJ2-1; 7 nucleotides line up with TRBD2. Trimming took 6 bases from V and 5 from J; bases not matched to a gene: 10. The CDR3 is 15 amino acids. Germline CDR1 ENHRY, CDR2 SYGVKD. CDR3 amino acids: CAISARRERDNEQFF. The CDR3 DNA reads TGTGCCATCAGCGCCCGGCGGGAGAGGGACAATGAGCAGTTCTTC.

The V and J genes are TRBV2 and TRBJ2-7, with TRBD2 matching 15 bases. The CDR3 spans 16 residues. The V and J ends lost 4 bases and 5 bases, in that order; junction bases with no gene match: 6. Germline CDR1 reads SNHLY; CDR2 reads FYNNEI. The CDR3 sequence is CASSGTSGRASNEQYF. The CDR3, as DNA: TGTGCCAGCAGTGGGACTAGCGGGAGGGCATCTAACGAGCAGTACTTC.

The chain links TRBV12-3 or TRBV12-4 to TRBJ1-2; weak D call: TRBD1 (5 bases). The CDR3 totals 14 residues. Between the trimmed V and J ends, which lost 6 bases and 4 bases, there was a span of 15 bases. The CDR3 reads CASSPWGGIYGYTF. The CDR3, as DNA: TGTGCCAGCAGCCCCTGGGGCGGGATCTATGGCTACACCTTC.

This clonotype appeared a few times. The V gene is TRBV4-3, the J gene TRBJ2-5; D remains unclear. CDR3 length: 13 amino acids. Between the trimmed V and J ends, which lost 4 bases and 5 bases, there was a span of 11 bases. Germline V gene lookup returns CDR1 LGHNA and CDR2 YSLEER. The DNA for the CDR3 is TGCGCCAGCAGCCTGAGACTGGATGAGACCCAGTACTTC. This gives the protein CASSLRLDETQYF.

The V call is TRBV7-2, the J call TRBJ2-7; 10 positions agree with TRBD2. V lost 5 bases, J lost 2 bases, and 6 bases stayed unmatched. The CDR3 has 15 residues. Germline V gene sequence: CDR1 SGHTA, CDR2 FQGNSA. CDR3 nucleotide sequence: TGTGCCAGCAGCCGACTAGCGGGTTCCCCCTACGAGCAGTACTTC. Translation: CASSRLAGSPYEQYF.

The genes are TRBV25-1 and TRBJ2-5, with 7 bases aligning to TRBD1. CDR1 MGHDK and CDR2 SYGVNS come from the germline V gene. This CDR3 region has 14 residues. V shed 7 bases and J 5 bases; nucleotides not matched to a gene: 10. The CDR3 loop reads CASTTRQGRETQYF. As DNA, the CDR3 is TGTGCCAGCACCACAAGACAGGGTCGGGAGACCCAGTACTTC. Using reference TRBV25-1 and TRBJ2-5 for the parts outside the CDR3, the full variable domain is EADIYQTPRYLVIGTGKKITLECSQTMGHDKMYWYQQDPGMELHLIHYSYGVNSTEKGDLSSESTVSRIRTEHFPLTLESARPSHTSQYLCASTTRQGRETQYFGPGTRLLVL.